These 25 T cell receptor beta chains originate from one sample sequenced in a study of T cell responses to AZD1222 COVID-19 vaccine (dated by TCRdb to about 2021). Library preparation was by the immunoSEQ multiplex PCR assay. TCRdb's version of the immuneACCESS table is confined to in-frame rearrangements and falls short of the full clone set. An unresolved V gene accounts for under half of the shortfall where checked; the remainder is of unknown origin. For this sample the table gives some 150,000 clones, of which about 95% were detected only once. Jointly, the top ten make up 1.3% of the sample. Explained via the paper, the time point label denotes: baseline before first vaccination. This specimen was peripheral blood, taken on day 0 of AZD1222 vaccination. These receptors all come from an adult in good health.

The rearrangement joins TRBV11-2 to TRBJ1-2, with D possibly being TRBD1 (5 bases). The V end lost 0 bases, the J end lost 6 bases, and 17 bases lay between the germline ends. There are 16 residues in the CDR3. Per the germline V gene, CDR1 is SGHAT and CDR2 is FQNNGV. The CDR3 loop is CASSLDPRVVLDGYTF. The DNA for the CDR3 is TGTGCCAGCAGCTTAGATCCCAGGGTCGTCCTGGATGGCTACACCTTC.

This clone was counted only a few times. The gene calls are TRBV5-6 and TRBJ2-7, with D unresolved. This CDR3 region has 14 residues. CDR1 SGHDT and CDR2 YYEEEE come from the germline V gene. Trimming shortened V by 1 base and J by 2 bases, and 10 bases separated the two germline ends. CDR3 sequence: CASSLLGIPYEQYV. As DNA, the CDR3 is TGTGCCAGCAGCTTGCTAGGGATCCCCTACGAGCAGTACGTC.

The rearrangement joins TRBV3-1 (or the pseudogene TRBV3-2) to TRBJ2-1; 7 nucleotides agree with TRBD2. Germline CDR1 is LGHDT and CDR2 is YNNKEL (reference sequence). V shed 0 bases and J 1 base; nucleotides not matched to a gene: 3. The CDR3 length is 16 residues. CDR3 in DNA: TGTGCCAGCAGCCAAGACCCGGGACTATCCTACAATGAGCAGTTCTTC. Encoded protein: CASSQDPGLSYNEQFF.

The chain has TRBV7-2 and TRBJ1-5, with TRBD1 matching over 10 bases. Losses at the gene ends were 3 bases for V and 15 bases for J; bases not matched to a gene: 14. Germline CDR1 reads SGHTA; CDR2 reads FQGNSA. CDR3 size: 15 residues. This CDR3 is CASSLTARQGAGRHF. CDR3 nucleotide sequence: TGTGCCAGCAGCTTGACTGCTCGACAGGGGGCCGGTAGGCATTTT.

The chain recombines TRBV11-2 with TRBJ2-3, with 8 bases fitting TRBD1. In germline, CDR1 is SGHAT, CDR2 FQNNGV. This CDR3 is 14 amino acids long. J lost 4 bases, V lost 0 bases, and 0 bases had no gene match. The CDR3 is CASSLDRGPDTQYF. As DNA, the CDR3 is TGTGCCAGCAGCTTAGACAGGGGGCCAGATACGCAGTATTTT.

This clone was counted only a few times. The chain combines TRBV10-3 with TRBJ1-5; D is possibly TRBD1 (5 bases). CDR1 and CDR2 (germline): ENHRY, SYGVKD. This CDR3 comprises 13 residues. The CDR3 reads CAMGVNSNQPQHF. The DNA for the CDR3 is TGTGCTATGGGGGTTAATAGCAATCAGCCCCAGCATTTT.

The chain uses TRBV7-2 and TRBJ2-5; possibly TRBD1 for D (5 bases). The CDR3 spans 14 residues. The germline V and J ends were trimmed by 2 bases and 5 bases, with 12 bases remaining between them. Germline CDR1 is SGHTA and CDR2 is FQGNSA. The DNA for the CDR3 is TGTGCCAGCAGCTTAATCGGCTACAGGGAGACCCAGTACTTC. Translated: CASSLIGYRETQYF.

The rearrangement links TRBV5-1 to TRBJ2-1, with a possible D match to TRBD1 (6 bases). V lost 1 base and J 0 bases, leaving 14 bases between the germline ends. CDR3 length equals 17 residues. The germline gives CDR1 SGHRS, CDR2 YFSETQ. CDR3 sequence reads: CASSLTPGTTSYNEQFF. The CDR3 DNA is TGCGCCAGCAGCTTGACCCCCGGGACAACCTCCTACAATGAGCAGTTCTTC.

The genes are TRBV5-6 and TRBJ2-7; D remains unclear. V was shortened by 0 bases and J by 6 bases, with 13 bases between the two germline ends. The germline V gene has CDR1 SGHDT and CDR2 YYEEEE. This CDR3 has 14 amino acids. The CDR3 region is CASSLAAGPGEQYV. The DNA for the CDR3 is TGTGCCAGCAGCTTGGCCGCAGGACCAGGCGAGCAGTACGTC.

V is TRBV7-8 and J is TRBJ1-6, with unresolved D. V was shortened by 1 base and J by 7 bases, with 11 bases between the two germline ends. There are 15 residues in the CDR3. Per the germline V gene, CDR1 is SGHVS and CDR2 is FQNEAQ. Here the CDR3 DNA reads TGTGCCAGCAGCTTAGGTGGGTTTCTGAATTCACCCCTCCACTTT. It yields the protein CASSLGGFLNSPLHF.

The table lists this clone with a count of one. This sequence joins TRBV5-5 and TRBJ1-1; no clear D. The ends were cut back, 2 bases at V and 1 base at J, with 9 bases in the middle. CDR1 is SGHKS, CDR2 YYEKEE, per germline (reference sequence). The CDR3 contains 14 residues. CDR3 bases: TGTGCCAGCAGCTTTAGGGAAGAGAACACTGAAGCTTTCTTT. This translates into CASSFREENTEAFF.

This chain uses TRBV5-4 with TRBJ2-2, with D uncertain. This CDR3 contains 17 residues. The germline V and J ends were trimmed by 1 base and 2 bases, with 15 bases remaining between them. Per germline, CDR1 SGHNT and CDR2 YYREEE (reference sequence). In DNA, the CDR3 is TGTGCCAGCAGCTTGAGAGTAGGGCGCCCAAACACCGGGGAGCTGTTTTTT. It encodes CASSLRVGRPNTGELFF.

V is TRBV5-4 and J is TRBJ2-1, with 8 bases that match TRBD1. This CDR3 spans 15 amino acids. Germline loops: CDR1 SGHNT, CDR2 YYREEE (reference sequence). Trimming took 4 bases from V and 3 from J; bases not matched to a gene: 6. This CDR3 is CASSKGQDHYNEQFF. The CDR3 bases are TGTGCCAGCAGCAAGGGACAGGATCACTACAATGAGCAGTTCTTC.

Points on this clone: The sample carries other DNA sequences with the same CDR3. The CDR3: CASGENTGELFF. The DNA of the CDR3 is TGTGCCAGCGGGGAGAACACCGGGGAGCTGTTTTTT. The chain joins TRBV11-3 to TRBJ2-2; D gene ambiguous. The length of the CDR3 is 12 residues. Germline assignment: CDR1 SGHNT and CDR2 YENEEA. V was clipped by 8 bases and J by 1 base, with 5 bases between them.

V gene TRBV6-5 combines with J gene TRBJ1-6; D ambiguous. Trimming took off 4 bases at V and 7 bases at J, with 14 bases between the two ends. The CDR3 contains 15 residues. CDR1 and CDR2 (germline): MNHEY, SVGAGI. For the CDR3, the DNA is TGTGCCAGCAGTTTTGGGTACCCCCAAAATTCACCCCTCCACTTT. It specifies CASSFGYPQNSPLHF.

This sequence joins TRBV2 and TRBJ2-3; D ambiguous. The CDR3 is 14 residues long. The V and J ends lost 5 bases and 2 bases respectively, with 11 bases between them. CDR1 is SNHLY and CDR2 is FYNNEI in the germline V gene. This CDR3 reads CASSSTRNTDTQYF. As DNA, the CDR3 is TGTGCCAGCAGTTCTACAAGAAACACAGATACGCAGTATTTT. The variable domain in full, with the rest retrieved from reference TRBV2 and TRBJ2-3, is EPEVTQTPSHQVTQMGQEVILRCVPISNHLYFYWYRQILGQKVEFLVSFYNNEISEKSEIFDDQFSVERPDGSNFTLKIRSTKLEDSAMYFCASSSTRNTDTQYFGPGTRLTVL.

To note about this clone: One junction end disagrees with the germline gene, perhaps due to a read error. The rearrangement joins TRBV2 to TRBJ1-2, with 7 bases identical to TRBD1. The germline V gene has CDR1 SNHLY and CDR2 FYNNEI. The CDR3 covers 14 residues. This CDR3 reads CAGRKTGTDYGYTF. CDR3 bases: TGTGCCGGCAGGAAAACCGGGACAGACTATGGCTACACCTTC.

This chain connects TRBV12-3 or TRBV12-4 to TRBJ1-1; D is ambiguous. Trimming pared 6 bases from V and 0 bases from J, leaving 8 bases between. The CDR3 has 13 amino acids. The CDR3 sequence: CASSVGVNTEAFF. CDR3 in DNA: TGTGCCAGCAGCGTAGGAGTGAACACTGAAGCTTTCTTT.

The V and J genes are TRBV11-2 and TRBJ2-6, with D possibly TRBD2 on 5 matching bases. Germline V gene data show CDR1 as SGHAT and CDR2 as FQNNGV. The CDR3 runs to 14 residues. V shed 4 bases and J shed 2 bases, with 6 bases lying between them. Here the CDR3 DNA reads TGTGCCAGCAGCTGGGGAGCTGGGGCCAACGTCCTGACTTTC. Translated, it gives CASSWGAGANVLTF.

The chain links TRBV4-1 to TRBJ2-2, with D unresolved. Trimming removed 0 bases from V and 0 bases from J, with 14 bases in between. This CDR3 contains 18 residues. The germline V gene encodes CDR1 MGHRA and CDR2 YSYEKL. This chain's CDR3 is CASSQDLLRPTNTGELFF. The CDR3 nucleotides are TGCGCCAGCAGCCAAGATCTACTCCGACCCACGAACACCGGGGAGCTGTTTTTT.

As regards this clone: The sample carries other DNA sequences with the same CDR3. This chain connects TRBV3-1 (or the pseudogene TRBV3-2) to TRBJ1-6; 10 nucleotides align to TRBD1. Germline CDR1 reads LGHDT; CDR2 reads YNNKEL (reference sequence). The V and J ends lost 4 bases and 7 bases, in that order; junction bases with no gene match: 4. The CDR3 is made up of 15 amino acids. The CDR3 nucleotides are TGTGCCAGCAGCCCCCGGGACAGGGGAAATTCACCCCTCCACTTT. It specifies CASSPRDRGNSPLHF.

The chain links TRBV13 to TRBJ2-1, with 8 bases fitting TRBD2. Germline loops: CDR1 PRHDT, CDR2 FYEKMQ (reference sequence). The CDR3 loop spans 13 amino acids. Losses at the gene ends were 3 bases for V and 7 bases for J; bases not matched to a gene: 2. CDR3 protein: CASSFRLANEQFF. The CDR3 DNA is TGTGCCAGCAGCTTTCGACTAGCGAATGAGCAGTTCTTC.

The chain joins TRBV5-8 to TRBJ1-3; D perhaps matches TRBD1 (5 bases). V was pared by 3 bases and J by 6 bases, with 16 bases between. The CDR3 is 15 residues long. Germline loops: CDR1 SGHTS, CDR2 YDEGEE. The CDR3 DNA sequence: TGTGCCAGCAGCTCGGAGGGACGCAGGTCAAACACCATATATTTT. It yields the protein CASSSEGRRSNTIYF.

In this sample, this clone turned up once. In DNA, the CDR3 is TGTGCCACCAGCACCGGCCCCGGGGAGGGCAAAAACATTCAGTACTTC. Its translation: CATSTGPGEGKNIQYF. This chain connects TRBV15 to TRBJ2-4, with 7 bases aligning to TRBD2. Per germline, CDR1 LNHNV and CDR2 YYDKDF (reference sequence). V was clipped by 4 bases and J by 3 bases; unmatched bases: 9. The CDR3 loop spans 16 amino acids.

As concerns this clone: The germline gene is not matched at one end of the junction; a read error may be the cause. This chain joins TRBV4-2 and TRBJ2-1, with 9 bases aligning to TRBD2. Germline V gives CDR1 LGHNA, CDR2 YNFKEQ. This CDR3 region has 15 residues. This chain's CDR3 is CASSQEEAGGKNLLF. CDR3 in DNA: TGTGCCAGCAGCCAAGAGGAAGCGGGAGGTAAAAATTTGCTCTTC.